This TCR beta chain appears in the sequencing data of a study of Graves' ophthalmopathy and Graves' hyperthyroidism. Across the whole study: If no ophthalmopathy appeared within 18 months of follow-up, hyperthyroidism was termed stable. Study conclusions and caveats: Detected in blood as well were most expanded thyroid clonotypes with frequency above 0.001.

V lost 6 bases and J lost 4, with 9 bases in between. Germline CDR1 SNHLY, CDR2 FYNNEI. The length of the CDR3 is 12 residues. As for this clonotype: Its antigen is unidentified.

From RNA, the CDR3 regions of TCR beta chains were amplified and sequenced. Second-round multiplex PCR came after first-round RT-PCR with HTBI primers. One entry per CDR3 protein, called by TCRdb with MiXCR from the multiplex PCR reads. This sample yields around 520,000 distinct CDR3 sequences, of which about 35% are seen a single time; 4% to 5% belongs to the top ten. This receptor was obtained from an adult man with Graves' hyperthyroidism. The V call is TRBV2, the J call TRBJ1-2; possibly TRBD1 for D (6 bases). The specimen sequenced was peripheral blood or thyroid tissue (not recorded which). In DNA form, the CDR3 reads TGTGCCAGCAGGAGGGGGGGCTATGGCTACACCTTC. This translates into CASRRGGYGYTF.